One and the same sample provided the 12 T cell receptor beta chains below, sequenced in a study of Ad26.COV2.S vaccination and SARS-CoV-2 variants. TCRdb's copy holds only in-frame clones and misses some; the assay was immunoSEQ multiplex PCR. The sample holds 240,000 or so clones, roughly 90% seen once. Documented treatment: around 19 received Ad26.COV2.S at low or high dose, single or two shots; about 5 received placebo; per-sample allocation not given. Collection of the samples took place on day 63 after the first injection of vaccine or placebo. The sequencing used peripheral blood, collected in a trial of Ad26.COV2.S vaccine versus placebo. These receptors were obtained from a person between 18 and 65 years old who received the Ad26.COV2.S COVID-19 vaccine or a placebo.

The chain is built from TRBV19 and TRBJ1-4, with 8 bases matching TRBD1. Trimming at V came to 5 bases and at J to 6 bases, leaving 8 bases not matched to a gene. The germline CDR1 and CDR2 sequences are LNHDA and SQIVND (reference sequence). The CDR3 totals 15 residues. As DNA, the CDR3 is TGTGCCAGTAGTGAGGCCGGGACAGGCTATGAAAAACTGTTTTTT. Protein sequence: CASSEAGTGYEKLFF.

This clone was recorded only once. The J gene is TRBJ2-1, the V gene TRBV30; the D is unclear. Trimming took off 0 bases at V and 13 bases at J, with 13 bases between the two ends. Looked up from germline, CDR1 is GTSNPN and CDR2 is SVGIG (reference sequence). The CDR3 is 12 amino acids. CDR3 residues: CAWSVGDPRQFF. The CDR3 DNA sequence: TGTGCCTGGAGTGTCGGTGACCCTCGTCAGTTCTTC.

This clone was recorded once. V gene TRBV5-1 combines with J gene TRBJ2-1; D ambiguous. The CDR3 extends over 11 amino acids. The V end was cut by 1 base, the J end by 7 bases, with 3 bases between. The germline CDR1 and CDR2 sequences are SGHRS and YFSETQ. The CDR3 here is CASSLMNEQFF. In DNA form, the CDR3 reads TGCGCCAGCAGCTTGATGAATGAGCAGTTCTTC.

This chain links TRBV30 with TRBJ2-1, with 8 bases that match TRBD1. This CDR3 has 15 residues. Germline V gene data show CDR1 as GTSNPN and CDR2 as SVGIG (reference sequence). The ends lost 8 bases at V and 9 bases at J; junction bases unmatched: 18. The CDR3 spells CAGGTGPFPMAEQFF. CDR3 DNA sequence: TGTGCCGGGGGGACAGGCCCTTTTCCGATGGCTGAGCAGTTCTTC.

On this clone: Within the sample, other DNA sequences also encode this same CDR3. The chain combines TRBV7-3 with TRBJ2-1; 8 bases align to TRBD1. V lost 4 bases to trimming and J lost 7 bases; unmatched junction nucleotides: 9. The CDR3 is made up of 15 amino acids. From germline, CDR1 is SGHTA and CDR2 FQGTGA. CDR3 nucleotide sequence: TGTGCCAGCAGCTCAGGACAGGGTGGGTTGAATGAGCAGTTCTTC. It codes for CASSSGQGGLNEQFF.

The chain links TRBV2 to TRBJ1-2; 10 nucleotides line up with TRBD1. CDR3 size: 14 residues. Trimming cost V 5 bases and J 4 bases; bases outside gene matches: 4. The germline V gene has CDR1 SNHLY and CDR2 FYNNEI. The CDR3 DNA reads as TGTGCCAGCAGTACCGGGACAGGGGTCTATGGCTACACCTTC. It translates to CASSTGTGVYGYTF.

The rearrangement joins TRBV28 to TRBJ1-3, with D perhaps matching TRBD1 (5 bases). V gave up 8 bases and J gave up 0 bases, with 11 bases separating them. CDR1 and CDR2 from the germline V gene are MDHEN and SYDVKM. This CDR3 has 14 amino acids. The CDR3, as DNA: TGTGCCAGCTACCGAGGGGCCTCTGGAAACACCATATATTTT. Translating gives CASYRGASGNTIYF.

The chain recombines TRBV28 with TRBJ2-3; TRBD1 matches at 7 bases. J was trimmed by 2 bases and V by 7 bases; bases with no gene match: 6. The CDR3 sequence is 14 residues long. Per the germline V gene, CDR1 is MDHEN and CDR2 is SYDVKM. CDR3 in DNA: TGTGCCAGCACCCCGGGACAGCACACAGATACGCAGTATTTT. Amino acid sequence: CASTPGQHTDTQYF.

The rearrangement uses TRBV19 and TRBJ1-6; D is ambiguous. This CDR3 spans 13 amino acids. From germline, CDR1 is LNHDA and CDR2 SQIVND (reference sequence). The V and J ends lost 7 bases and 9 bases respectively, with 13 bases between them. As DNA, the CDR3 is TGTGCCAGTAAGGCGTCAGACTCTTCACCCCTCCACTTT. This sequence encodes CASKASDSSPLHF. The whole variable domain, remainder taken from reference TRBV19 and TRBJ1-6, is DGGITQSPKYLFRKEGQNVTLSCEQNLNHDAMYWYRQDPGQGLRLIYYSQIVNDFQKGDIAEGYSVSREKKESFPLTVTSAQKNPTAFYLCASKASDSSPLHFGNGTRLTVT.

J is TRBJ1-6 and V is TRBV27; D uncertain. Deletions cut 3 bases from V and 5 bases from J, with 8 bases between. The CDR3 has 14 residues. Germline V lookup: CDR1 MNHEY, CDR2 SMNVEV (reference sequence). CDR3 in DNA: TGTGCCAGCAGTTTGCGTGGGGATAATTCACCCCTCCACTTT. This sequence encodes CASSLRGDNSPLHF.

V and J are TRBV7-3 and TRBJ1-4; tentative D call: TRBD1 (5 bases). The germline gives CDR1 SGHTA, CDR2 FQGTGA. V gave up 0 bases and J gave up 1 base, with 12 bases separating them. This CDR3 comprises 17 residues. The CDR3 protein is CASSLTFGRGTNEKLFF. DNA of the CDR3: TGTGCCAGCAGCTTAACGTTTGGTAGGGGAACTAATGAAAAACTGTTTTTT.

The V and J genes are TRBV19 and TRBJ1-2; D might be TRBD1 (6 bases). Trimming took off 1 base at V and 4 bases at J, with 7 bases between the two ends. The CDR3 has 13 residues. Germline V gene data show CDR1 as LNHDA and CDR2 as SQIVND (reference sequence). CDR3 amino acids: CASSIATGYGYTF. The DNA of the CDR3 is TGTGCCAGTAGTATAGCGACAGGCTATGGCTACACCTTC.